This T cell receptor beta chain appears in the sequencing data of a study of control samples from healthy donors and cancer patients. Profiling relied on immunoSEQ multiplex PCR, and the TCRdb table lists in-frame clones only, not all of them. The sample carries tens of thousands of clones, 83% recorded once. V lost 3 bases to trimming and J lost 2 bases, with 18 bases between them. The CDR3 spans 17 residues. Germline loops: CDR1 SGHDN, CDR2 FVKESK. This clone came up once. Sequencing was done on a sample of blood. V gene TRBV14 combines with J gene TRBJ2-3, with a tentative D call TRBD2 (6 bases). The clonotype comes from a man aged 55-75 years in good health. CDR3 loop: CASSQEGYSLITDTQYF. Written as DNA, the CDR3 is TGTGCCAGCAGCCAGGAGGGATATTCACTAATCACAGATACGCAGTATTTT.